This T cell receptor beta chain derives from a study of T-cell memory formation after mild COVID-19. TCRdb independently ran MiXCR on the 5' RACE reads; one entry per CDR3 protein. The table lists some 97,000 distinct CDR3 sequences, around 10% of them singletons, with approximately 40% in the top ten. The germline CDR1 and CDR2 sequences are MNHEY and SVGAGI. The V and J ends lost 4 bases and 3 bases respectively, with 12 bases between them. This CDR3 comprises 14 residues. This sequence was found in a young man who had mild COVID-19 (a few samples of this study predate the infection). Cell type and time point are not known. The sequencing sample was made of PBMCs or a T cell subset sorted from them (not recorded which). The V gene is TRBV6-5, the J gene TRBJ1-2; D uncertain. CDR3 DNA: TGTGCCAGCAGTTCCCGGGAAACCCACTATGGCTACACCTTC. It translates to CASSSRETHYGYTF.